The T cell receptor beta chain under discussion was sequenced for a study of blood T cell repertoires in COVID-19. Living in 20 to 30 US areas, the participants were between about 18 and 90 years of age. Profiling relied on immunoSEQ multiplex PCR, and the TCRdb table lists in-frame clones only, not all of them. The sample carries 250,000 or so clones, 91% recorded once. The CDR3 covers 15 residues. V gave up 4 bases and J gave up 2 bases, with 14 bases separating them. CDR1 SGHAT and CDR2 FQNNGV come from the germline V gene. The sequenced material came from PBMCs or T cells enriched from blood (not recorded which). The V gene is TRBV11-2, the J gene TRBJ1-1; D might be TRBD1 (5 bases). This sequence originates from a human donor in a cohort exposed to, infected with or recovered from COVID-19 (not recorded which). The donor label of this sample is uncertain. DNA of the CDR3: TGTGCCAGCAGCTCCTGGGGGGGGAAAAACACTGAAGCTTTCTTT. Protein product: CASSSWGGKNTEAFF.